The entry below gives a single T cell receptor beta chain sequence along with its context. Its antigen is unknown. The data were taken from a study of CXCR3-negative and CXCR3-positive naive CD8 T cells. The study's findings and limits: TRBV-TRBJ usage was alike in naive CXCR3-negative and CXCR3-positive cells but differed in memory cells. Comparison of naive cells showed more hydrophobic TRB CDR3s in CXCR3-positive than in CXCR3-negative naive cells.

UMI labels and 5' RACE were used to prepare the TRB cDNA libraries. Using the 5' RACE reads, TCRdb records one entry per CDR3 protein without DNA. This sample's table reports 150,000 to 170,000 distinct CDR3 sequences. Germline CDR1 and CDR2: DFQATT and SNEGSKA (reference sequence). The CDR3 contains 11 residues. Subsets of CD8+ T cells were each sorted in triplicate at about 300,000 cells apiece. Naive CD8+ T cells carried a CD45RO-CCR7+CD27+CD95- phenotype. The receptor was isolated from a human donor in good health. Some clones in this sample may be carry-over from other donors' samples. Sequenced material: naive CXCR3+ CD8+ T cells from blood. Subset specified: CD45RO-CCR7+CD27+CD95- naive CD8+ T cells expressing CXCR3 (TNR3+). V and J are TRBV20-1 and TRBJ1-2. CDR3 residues: CSPREGNGYTF.